Shown below are 22 T cell receptor beta chains from a single sample sequenced in a study of beta chain features in type 1 diabetes. Since all of the isolated RNA was reverse transcribed, expressed TCRB transcripts were what got sequenced. The protocol was immunoSEQ multiplex PCR, while the TCRdb copy is restricted to in-frame clones and leaves out a portion. The top ten clones hold 0.023% of a sample with under 900,000 clones, roughly 15% of them seen once. Sequenced sample: naive CD4+ T cells from blood. The origin of the receptors is a woman between 18 and 29 years old in good health.

The chain has TRBV14 and TRBJ1-3; no clear D. The CDR3 has 14 residues. V gave up 4 bases and J gave up 0 bases, with 7 bases separating them. Germline V gives CDR1 SGHDN, CDR2 FVKESK. The CDR3 DNA sequence: TGTGCCAGCAGCCTTTCATACTCTGGAAACACCATATATTTT. Its translation: CASSLSYSGNTIYF.

This clone was detected a few times. The chain has TRBV6-1 and TRBJ2-7; 7 bases agree with TRBD1. Germline-derived CDR1 and CDR2 are MNHNS and SASEGT. CDR3 length equals 13 residues. V was pared by 6 bases and J by 5 bases, with 7 bases of the junction left unmatched. The CDR3 nucleotides read TGTGCCAGCAGACGGGACAGTCCGAACGAGCAGTACTTC. Translation: CASRRDSPNEQYF.

This clone was counted a few times. The same CDR3 can be traced to other DNA sequences in this sample. V and J are TRBV7-9 and TRBJ2-5; tentative D call: TRBD2 (6 bases). CDR3 length: 13 amino acids. Per the germline V gene, CDR1 is SEHNR and CDR2 is FQNEAQ (reference sequence). The V end lost 5 bases, the J end lost 5 bases, and 12 bases lay between the germline ends. CDR3: CASSPRAGETQYF. Written as DNA, the CDR3 is TGTGCCAGCAGCCCTCGGGCGGGGGAGACCCAGTACTTC.

The chain combines TRBV5-1 with TRBJ1-4, with a tentative D call TRBD1 (6 bases). The V gene's germline CDR1 is SGHRS and CDR2 YFSETQ. Trimming took 2 bases from V and 8 from J, leaving 16 bases between them. The CDR3 consists of 15 residues. The CDR3 protein is CASSFGRQGREKLFF. The CDR3 DNA sequence: TGCGCCAGCAGCTTTGGGCGGCAGGGGCGCGAAAAACTGTTTTTT.

The chain uses TRBV11-1 and TRBJ2-6; 8 positions agree with TRBD1. Germline V gene data show CDR1 as SGHAT and CDR2 as FQDESV (reference sequence). J lost 3 bases, V lost 1 base, and 5 bases had no gene match. The CDR3 consists of 17 residues. The CDR3 region is CASSLGQGAHGANVLTF. CDR3 coding DNA: TGTGCCAGCAGCTTAGGCCAGGGGGCGCATGGGGCCAACGTCCTGACTTTC.

V is TRBV5-1 and J is TRBJ2-1; a possible D gene is TRBD2 (5 bases). This CDR3 spans 12 amino acids. The germline V and J ends were trimmed by 2 bases and 10 bases, with 10 bases remaining between them. Germline V lookup: CDR1 SGHRS, CDR2 YFSETQ. The CDR3 protein is CASSLSGGEQFF. The DNA for the CDR3 is TGCGCCAGCAGCTTAAGCGGCGGGGAGCAGTTCTTC.

There are a few counts of this clone. The V gene is TRBV7-2, the J gene TRBJ1-5; 7 bases are a match to TRBD1. The CDR3 is made up of 16 amino acids. Trimming at V came to 4 bases and at J to 4 bases, leaving 10 bases not matched to a gene. Germline values: CDR1 SGHTA, CDR2 FQGNSA. This CDR3 reads CASSSTGTAPNQPQHF. The CDR3 bases are TGTGCCAGCAGCTCGACCGGGACAGCCCCAAATCAGCCCCAGCATTTT.

This clone was picked up a small number of times. The chain couples TRBV2 to TRBJ2-1; D is undetermined. V lost 3 bases and J 13 bases, leaving 28 bases between the germline ends. Per the germline V gene, CDR1 is SNHLY and CDR2 is FYNNEI. This CDR3 comprises 17 residues. CDR3 coding DNA: TGTGCCAGCAGTGATTCAGCAGGAGCATCAGGACGTTCCAGCCAGTTCTTC. It is translated as CASSDSAGASGRSSQFF.

The genes are TRBV18 and TRBJ1-2, with D tentatively TRBD1 (6 bases). V lost 3 bases, J lost 3 bases, and 11 bases lay in between. The V gene's germline CDR1 is KGHSH and CDR2 LQKENI. The CDR3 runs to 14 residues. CDR3 in amino acids: CASSPNRADYGYTF. In DNA, the CDR3 is TGTGCCAGCTCACCGAACAGGGCGGACTATGGCTACACCTTC.

In this sample, this clone turned up a few times. The chain has TRBV6-1 and TRBJ1-1; TRBD1 matches 7 bases. This CDR3 region has 12 residues. From germline, CDR1 is MNHNS and CDR2 SASEGT. With V trimmed by 8 bases and J by 11 bases, 11 bases remained unmatched. The CDR3 DNA is TGTGCCAGCCGCGGGACAGCTGGGGGGGCTTTCTTT. This codes for CASRGTAGGAFF.

This clone has just a few counts. This chain connects TRBV9 to TRBJ2-5; TRBD2 matches at 10 bases. CDR3 size: 15 residues. V lost 3 bases and J lost 5; bases outside the gene matches: 7. CDR1 is SGDLS, CDR2 YYNGEE, per germline. The chain's CDR3 is CASSAASGRAETQYF. The CDR3 DNA sequence: TGTGCCAGCAGCGCAGCAAGCGGGAGGGCCGAGACCCAGTACTTC.

The V gene is TRBV7-9, the J gene TRBJ2-3; perhaps TRBD1 as D (5 bases). The CDR3 is made up of 15 amino acids. Germline CDR1 is SEHNR and CDR2 is FQNEAQ (reference sequence). V was clipped by 3 bases and J by 0 bases, with 10 bases between them. The CDR3: CASSFRETSTDTQYF. CDR3 DNA sequence: TGTGCCAGCAGCTTCAGGGAAACTAGCACAGATACGCAGTATTTT.

This sequence joins TRBV7-2 and TRBJ2-7, with a possible D match to TRBD1 (6 bases). This CDR3 comprises 14 residues. Trimming shortened V by 1 base and J by 3 bases, and 10 bases separated the two germline ends. CDR1 is SGHTA, CDR2 FQGNSA, per germline. The CDR3 sequence is CASSLGTDLYEQYF. The CDR3 DNA sequence: TGTGCCAGCAGCTTAGGGACAGACCTCTACGAGCAGTACTTC.

In this sample, this clone turned up a few times. The chain has TRBV28 and TRBJ1-5; perhaps TRBD1 as D (5 bases). There are 16 residues in the CDR3. CDR1 is MDHEN, CDR2 SYDVKM, per germline. Trimming took off 2 bases at V and 5 bases at J, with 16 bases between the two ends. CDR3 region: CASSLERWQGDQPQHF. The CDR3 nucleotides are TGTGCCAGCAGTTTAGAAAGGTGGCAGGGAGATCAGCCCCAGCATTTT.

This rearrangement joins TRBV18 to TRBJ2-7, with D maybe TRBD1 (5 bases). CDR1 is KGHSH and CDR2 is LQKENI in the germline V gene. V lost 2 bases and J 5 bases, leaving 13 bases between the germline ends. The CDR3 consists of 14 residues. This chain's CDR3 is CASSPVAGRHEQYF. CDR3 nucleotide sequence: TGTGCCAGCTCACCAGTGGCAGGGCGTCACGAGCAGTACTTC.

Only a few counts were recorded for this clone. The sample has other DNA sequences that encode this CDR3 too. The chain has TRBV29-1 and TRBJ2-7, with 7 bases lining up with TRBD1. Unmatched junction bases numbered 4, after V lost 5 bases and J lost 3 bases. CDR3 length: 12 amino acids. The germline V gene encodes CDR1 SQVTM and CDR2 ANQGSEA. The CDR3 loop reads CSVSSGGYEQYF. For the CDR3, the DNA is TGCAGCGTTTCTTCAGGGGGCTACGAGCAGTACTTC.

This clone was seen more than once but under ten times. The gene calls are TRBV7-9 and TRBJ2-3, with TRBD1 identical over 7 bases. CDR3 size: 14 residues. Germline-derived CDR1 and CDR2 are SEHNR and FQNEAQ (reference sequence). V was clipped by 6 bases and J by 4 bases; unmatched bases: 7. The CDR3 DNA reads as TGTGCCAGCAGTTTTACAGGGGCCGCAGATACGCAGTATTTT. Its translation: CASSFTGAADTQYF.

This clone was seen a handful of times. The V gene is TRBV4-3, the J gene TRBJ2-3; D unresolved. The ends were cut back, 1 base at V and 2 bases at J, with 10 bases in the middle. The germline gives CDR1 LGHNA, CDR2 YSLEER. The CDR3 is 15 residues long. CDR3 nucleotides: TGCGCCAGCAGCCAAGGAGCTCTTCTCACAGATACGCAGTATTTT. Translating gives CASSQGALLTDTQYF.

The V call is TRBV7-2, the J call TRBJ2-2; possibly TRBD2 for D (5 bases). Germline CDR1 reads SGHTA; CDR2 reads FQGNSA. The CDR3 is 16 residues long. V was clipped by 4 bases and J by 5 bases, with 17 bases between them. CDR3 region: CASSSRLFRGTGELFF. CDR3 DNA sequence: TGTGCCAGCAGCTCCCGCTTATTTCGGGGAACCGGGGAGCTGTTTTTT.

This clone was seen a handful of times. The chain couples TRBV9 to TRBJ1-1; perhaps TRBD1 as D (6 bases). The CDR3 is 15 amino acids. Trimming removed 3 bases at V and 1 base at J, with 13 bases between. Germline-derived CDR1 and CDR2 are SGDLS and YYNGEE. CDR3 loop: CASSDPGGPNTEAFF. Here the CDR3 DNA reads TGTGCCAGCAGCGACCCCGGGGGGCCGAACACTGAAGCTTTCTTT.

The rearrangement uses TRBV7-6 and TRBJ2-5; D is unresolved. V was trimmed by 8 bases and J by 2 bases, leaving 24 bases between them. This CDR3 has 17 amino acids. CDR1 is SGHVS, CDR2 FNYEAQ, per germline. The CDR3 loop reads CASQPSLRALKQETQYF. The DNA of the CDR3 is TGTGCCAGCCAACCCTCACTTCGAGCGCTCAAACAAGAGACCCAGTACTTC.

The V gene is TRBV18, the J gene TRBJ1-2; no clear D. There are 17 residues in the CDR3. Trimming removed 3 bases from V and 5 bases from J, with 22 bases in between. Germline V gives CDR1 KGHSH, CDR2 LQKENI. The CDR3 DNA reads as TGTGCCAGCTCACCGGGCCCAGGAGGAAATCTGGGGTATGGCTACACCTTC. Its protein is CASSPGPGGNLGYGYTF.